This record concerns one T cell receptor beta chain sequence. Trimming shortened V by 7 bases and J by 3 bases, and 16 bases separated the two germline ends. The CDR3 has 14 amino acids. In germline, CDR1 is LNHDA, CDR2 SQIVND (reference sequence). The sample belongs to a study of T cell changes during pregnancy in multiple sclerosis. Measured with immunoSEQ multiplex PCR; TCRdb has only the in-frame clones, and not every one. This repertoire shows 70,000 to 95,000 clones, 93% found once; its top ten account for over 2%. The origin of this receptor is a female donor with multiple sclerosis, enrolled in a pregnancy study. Sequencing used peripheral blood, obtained in the second trimester of pregnancy. The chain links TRBV19 to TRBJ2-7, with D tentatively TRBD1 (6 bases). The CDR3 DNA sequence: TGTGCCAGTAAGGAGACAGGACCTCGCTACGAGCAGTACTTC. Translation gives CASKETGPRYEQYF.